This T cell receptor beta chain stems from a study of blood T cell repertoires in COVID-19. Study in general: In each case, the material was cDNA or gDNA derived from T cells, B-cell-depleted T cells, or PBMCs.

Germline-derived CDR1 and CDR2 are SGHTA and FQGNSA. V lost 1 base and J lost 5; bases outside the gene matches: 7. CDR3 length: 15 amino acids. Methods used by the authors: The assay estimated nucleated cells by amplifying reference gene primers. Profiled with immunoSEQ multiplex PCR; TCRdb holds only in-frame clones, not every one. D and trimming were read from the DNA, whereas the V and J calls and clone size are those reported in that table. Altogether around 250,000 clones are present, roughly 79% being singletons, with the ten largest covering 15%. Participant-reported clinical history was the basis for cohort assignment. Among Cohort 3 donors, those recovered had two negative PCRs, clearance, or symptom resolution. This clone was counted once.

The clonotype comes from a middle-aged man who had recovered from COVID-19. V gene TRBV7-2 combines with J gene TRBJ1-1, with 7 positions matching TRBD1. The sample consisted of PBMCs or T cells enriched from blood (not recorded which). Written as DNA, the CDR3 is TGTGCCAGCAGCTTAGAGCGGACAGGAATAACTGAAGCTTTCTTT. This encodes CASSLERTGITEAFF.